Sequencing of this T cell receptor (beta chain) was carried out in a study of cytomegalovirus exposure and HLA in healthy donors. Regarding the study as a whole: Despite most TCR sequences being rare, some public TCRs occurred in many donors. Subsequent analysis found a tendency for first-cohort TCR clusters to co-occur within the 90 to 150 validation repertoires. A list of around 160 TCR beta chains associated with cytomegalovirus was given.

The study drew the donors from its roughly 120-subject validation cohort, separate from the 666-subject first cohort. Libraries were prepared by immunoSEQ multiplex PCR; TCRdb keeps only in-frame clonotypes and omits some of them. The table lists roughly 120,000 clones, around 89% of them singletons. Worth noting for this clone: Its specificity is not known.

V shed 5 bases and J 4 bases; nucleotides not matched to a gene: 10. This CDR3 spans 15 amino acids. CDR1 MNHEY and CDR2 SMNVEV come from the germline V gene (reference sequence). This chain connects TRBV27 to TRBJ1-2; 7 positions agree with TRBD1. The sequence derives from a young woman in good health and CMV-seropositive. The sequencing input was PBMCs. The CDR3 DNA is TGTGCCAGCAGTCCTCGGGACAGCCAATCCTATGGCTACACCTTC. This gives the protein CASSPRDSQSYGYTF.